The 31 T cell receptor beta chains below come from one sample, sequenced in a study of cytomegalovirus exposure and HLA in healthy donors. 13 Jbeta primers and 60 Vbeta primers were used for the PCR. Assay: immunoSEQ multiplex PCR; the TCRdb copy retains only in-frame clones and omits some. The table has about 120,000 clones, over 60% seen once. Sequences were obtained from PBMCs. These TCRs come from a woman aged 18-29 years in good health and CMV-seropositive.

J is TRBJ2-7 and V is TRBV14; a possible D gene is TRBD2 (6 bases). The germline V gene encodes CDR1 SGHDN and CDR2 FVKESK. With 1 base removed from V and 3 bases from J, the gap between germline ends came to 10 bases. This CDR3 spans 14 amino acids. The CDR3 reads CASSQAWGGYEQYF. CDR3 nucleotide sequence: TGTGCCAGCAGCCAAGCGTGGGGAGGCTACGAGCAGTACTTC.

CDR3 sequence reads: CASVGQGRTDTQYF. The CDR3 DNA reads TGTGCCAGTGTCGGACAGGGTAGAACAGATACGCAGTATTTT. This chain links TRBV2 with TRBJ2-3; 8 bases are shared with TRBD1. The ends lost 9 bases at V and 3 bases at J; junction bases unmatched: 8. The germline CDR1 and CDR2 sequences are SNHLY and FYNNEI. The CDR3 consists of 14 residues.

The chain joins TRBV13 to TRBJ2-1; TRBD2 aligns across 7 bases. CDR1 is PRHDT, CDR2 FYEKMQ, per germline (reference sequence). The V segment lost 5 bases and the J segment 5 bases; nucleotides outside the gene matches: 15. The CDR3 contains 17 residues. This CDR3 reads CASSARVLAGAHNEQFF. In DNA form, the CDR3 reads TGTGCCAGCAGCGCCCGGGTATTGGCGGGAGCCCACAATGAGCAGTTCTTC.

The rearrangement joins TRBV6-6 to TRBJ1-2; no clear D gene. CDR1 and CDR2 (germline): MNHNY, SVGAGI (reference sequence). This CDR3 contains 14 residues. Trimming took off 0 bases at V and 1 base at J, with 6 bases between the two ends. The CDR3 protein is CASSYSSVNYGYTF. CDR3 coding DNA: TGTGCCAGCAGTTACTCGTCAGTTAACTATGGCTACACCTTC.

V is TRBV6-1 and J is TRBJ2-7; D is uncertain. The CDR3 totals 12 residues. The V gene lost 6 bases and the J gene lost 0 bases, with 6 bases spanning the gap. Germline CDR1 MNHNS, CDR2 SASEGT. CDR3 DNA sequence: TGTGCCAGCAGGGGCCTCTCCTACGAGCAGTACTTC. Translating gives CASRGLSYEQYF.

This chain joins TRBV4-2 and TRBJ2-6; D may be TRBD2 (6 bases). Between the trimmed V and J ends, which lost 0 bases and 2 bases, there was a span of 14 bases. Germline CDR1 and CDR2: LGHNA and YNFKEQ. CDR3 length: 18 residues. The CDR3 sequence: CASSQDMGRRAGANVLTF. The CDR3 DNA reads as TGTGCCAGCAGCCAAGATATGGGGAGGCGCGCTGGGGCCAACGTCCTGACTTTC.

The chain carries TRBV28 and TRBJ1-2; TRBD1 might be the D (5 bases). V lost 5 bases and J lost 5, with 12 bases in between. CDR1 is MDHEN, CDR2 SYDVKM, per germline. This CDR3 has 13 amino acids. CDR3 region: CASSLGSGYGYTF. For the CDR3, the DNA is TGTGCCAGCAGTCTGGGCTCAGGGTATGGCTACACCTTC.

The V call is TRBV9, the J call TRBJ1-4; TRBD1 aligns across 10 bases. This CDR3 is built from 14 residues. Trimming cost V 3 bases and J 8 bases; bases outside gene matches: 4. The germline gives CDR1 SGDLS, CDR2 YYNGEE. The CDR3 here is CASSAGQGGEKLFF. The CDR3 DNA is TGTGCCAGCAGCGCAGGACAGGGGGGGGAAAAACTGTTTTTT.

The chain couples TRBV5-1 to TRBJ1-2, with D possibly being TRBD1 (6 bases). The CDR3 sequence is 15 residues long. Germline CDR1 is SGHRS and CDR2 is YFSETQ. With 4 bases removed from V and 4 bases from J, the gap between germline ends came to 17 bases. The CDR3 region is CASSPLTGLTYGYTF. CDR3 coding DNA: TGCGCCAGCAGCCCCCTGACAGGTCTGACCTATGGCTACACCTTC. The full variable domain, rest sourced from reference TRBV5-1 and TRBJ1-2, is KAGVTQTPRYLIKTRGQQVTLSCSPISGHRSVSWYQQTPGQGLQFLFEYFSETQRNKGNFPGRFSGRQFSNSRSEMNVSTLELGDSALYLCASSPLTGLTYGYTFGSGTRLTVV.

The chain carries TRBV2 and TRBJ1-1; 8 bases are a match to TRBD1. The CDR3 sequence is 12 residues long. The J segment lost 10 bases and the V segment lost 4 bases, leaving 5 bases of the junction unmatched. CDR1 is SNHLY and CDR2 is FYNNEI in the germline V gene. CDR3 sequence reads: CASSGTGRGAFF. The CDR3, as DNA: TGTGCCAGCAGTGGGACAGGGCGAGGAGCTTTCTTT.

The chain employs TRBV6-1 and TRBJ1-5, with 7 bases that match TRBD1. Germline V gives CDR1 MNHNS, CDR2 SASEGT. The CDR3 runs to 16 residues. V lost 0 bases to trimming and J lost 6 bases; unmatched junction nucleotides: 8. The CDR3 nucleotides read TGTGCCAGCAGTGAAGCGCATGGCAGGGGGTTTCAGCCCCAGCATTTT. Protein product: CASSEAHGRGFQPQHF.

In this sample, this clone turned up once. CDR3 DNA: TGCGCCAGCAGCCCCTCCCTAACGGGACTCCTCCTCAATGAGCAGTTCTTC. Protein product: CASSPSLTGLLLNEQFF. The genes are TRBV4-1 and TRBJ2-1, with D perhaps TRBD2 (6 bases). CDR1 is MGHRA and CDR2 is YSYEKL in the germline V gene. V was cut by 4 bases and J by 6 bases, with 22 bases left in between. The CDR3 extends over 17 amino acids.

This chain connects TRBV27 to TRBJ2-3; weak D call: TRBD2 (7 bases). V was clipped by 11 bases and J by 2 bases, with 14 bases between them. Per the germline V gene, CDR1 is MNHEY and CDR2 is SMNVEV (reference sequence). CDR3 length: 13 amino acids. CDR3 sequence (DNA): TGTGCCCCGACGGGGGGCTTCACAGATACGCAGTATTTT. As protein: CAPTGGFTDTQYF.

The chain links TRBV19 to TRBJ1-1; D is ambiguous. V shed 7 bases and J shed 6 bases, with 18 bases lying between them. The germline CDR1 and CDR2 sequences are LNHDA and SQIVND (reference sequence). This CDR3 contains 14 residues. CDR3 DNA: TGTGCCAGTACCTTACACTCGGGAGGCGCTGAAGCTTTCTTT. Encoded protein: CASTLHSGGAEAFF.

The V and J genes are TRBV27 and TRBJ2-1, with a possible D match to TRBD1 (6 bases). Trimming cost V 8 bases and J 1 base, with 21 bases left between them. The germline V gene encodes CDR1 MNHEY and CDR2 SMNVEV (reference sequence). The length of the CDR3 is 17 residues. CDR3 DNA sequence: TGTGCCAGCCACAGGGTCGGCGTTGTTGGATCCTACAATGAGCAGTTCTTC. Translating gives CASHRVGVVGSYNEQFF.

This chain joins TRBV4-1 and TRBJ2-1, with no clear D. Germline CDR1 reads MGHRA; CDR2 reads YSYEKL. The CDR3 sequence is 15 residues long. Between the trimmed V and J ends, which lost 3 bases and 8 bases, there was a span of 17 bases. The CDR3 spells CASSHLSMVAYEQFF. The DNA for the CDR3 is TGCGCCAGCAGCCACCTGAGCATGGTAGCCTATGAGCAGTTCTTC.

This clone has only one observation. This chain uses TRBV9 with TRBJ1-1; D may be TRBD1 (6 bases). Trimming stripped 0 bases from V and 7 bases from J, with 16 bases between. The CDR3 extends over 15 amino acids. Germline CDR1 and CDR2: SGDLS and YYNGEE. The CDR3 DNA reads TGTGCCAGCAGCGTAGGTCTGGGGGCAAAGGGTGAAGCTTTCTTT. Its protein product is CASSVGLGAKGEAFF.

This chain connects TRBV12-5 to TRBJ2-1; 7 bases map to TRBD2. Unmatched junction bases numbered 9, after V lost 4 bases and J lost 6 bases. In germline, CDR1 is LGHNT, CDR2 FRNRAP. The CDR3 length is 15 residues. The DNA of the CDR3 is TGTGCTAGTGGTTCCCCCTCCGGGGGGAGCAATGAGCAGTTCTTC. This sequence encodes CASGSPSGGSNEQFF.

The rearrangement links TRBV23-1 to TRBJ1-6; 10 positions match TRBD1. TRBV23-1 is reported as an ORF; its role is uncertain. The CDR3 extends over 13 amino acids. The V segment lost 6 bases and the J segment 7 bases; nucleotides outside the gene matches: 0. CDR3 residues: CASRGQGNSPLHF. CDR3 coding DNA: TGCGCCAGCAGGGGACAGGGGAATTCACCCCTCCACTTT.

Comment on this clone: At one end, the junction sequence differs from germline, possibly due to a read error. Different DNA sequences within this sample yield the same CDR3. The chain couples TRBV6-1 to TRBJ2-7, with 7 bases lining up with TRBD2. CDR1 is MNHNS and CDR2 is SASEGT in the germline V gene. The CDR3 has 16 residues. CDR3 DNA: TGTGCCAGCAGTGAAGCAGCTTCCGCTAGCGGCTACGAGCAGTATTTC. Translating it yields CASSEAASASGYEQYF.

The V call is TRBV5-4, the J call TRBJ2-1; 11 bases are a match to TRBD2. Germline CDR1 SGHNT, CDR2 YYREEE (reference sequence). The CDR3 is 15 amino acids. Trimming at V came to 2 bases and at J to 6 bases, leaving 4 bases not matched to a gene. The CDR3 sequence is CASSLNSGRANEQFF. For the CDR3, the DNA is TGTGCCAGCAGCTTAAATAGCGGGAGGGCCAATGAGCAGTTCTTC.

This chain links TRBV30 with TRBJ2-2, with TRBD1 matching 9 bases. This CDR3 has 17 residues. Per the germline V gene, CDR1 is GTSNPN and CDR2 is SVGIG (reference sequence). J gave up 5 bases and V 1 base, and 11 bases lay outside the gene matches. The CDR3 loop reads CAWSAISDRGGTGELFF. The CDR3 nucleotides are TGTGCCTGGAGTGCCATCTCGGACAGGGGAGGAACCGGGGAGCTGTTTTTT.

The chain uses TRBV27 and TRBJ1-2; D is perhaps TRBD1 (6 bases). The CDR3 totals 13 residues. Deletions cut 3 bases from V and 7 bases from J, with 12 bases between. The germline V gene has CDR1 MNHEY and CDR2 SMNVEV (reference sequence). CDR3 sequence (DNA): TGTGCCAGCAGTTTCTCCGGACAGCGTGGCTACACCTTC. It codes for CASSFSGQRGYTF.

This clone was seen just once. The rearrangement uses TRBV28 and TRBJ2-6; unclear D gene. Per germline, CDR1 MDHEN and CDR2 SYDVKM. The length of the CDR3 is 19 residues. The V end lost 2 bases, the J end lost 0 bases, and 17 bases lay between the germline ends. CDR3 region: CASSLPRRSNFSGANVLTF. The CDR3 DNA is TGTGCCAGCAGTTTACCTCGTCGGAGTAATTTCTCTGGGGCCAACGTCCTGACTTTC.

The gene calls are TRBV6-6 and TRBJ1-2, with a tentative D call TRBD1 (6 bases). The CDR3 is 13 amino acids. Trimming pared 7 bases from V and 8 bases from J, leaving 17 bases between. Germline CDR1 MNHNY, CDR2 SVGAGI (reference sequence). The DNA of the CDR3 is TGTGCCAGCACTCAAAGGGGGTTAGGAGGCTACACCTTC. It encodes CASTQRGLGGYTF.

The chain carries TRBV13 and TRBJ2-5, with 7 bases matching TRBD1. Germline loops: CDR1 PRHDT, CDR2 FYEKMQ (reference sequence). V gave up 4 bases and J gave up 2 bases; unmatched junction bases: 4. This CDR3 contains 14 residues. The CDR3 DNA reads TGTGCCAGCAGCTCGACAGGGCCTCAAGAGACCCAGTACTTC. This translates into CASSSTGPQETQYF.

The chain couples TRBV30 to TRBJ1-1; unclear D gene. The length of the CDR3 is 15 residues. V lost 0 bases to trimming and J lost 3 bases, with 14 bases between them. Germline CDR1 is GTSNPN and CDR2 is SVGIG (reference sequence). The CDR3 sequence: CAWSVKYTEDTEAFF. Here the CDR3 DNA reads TGTGCCTGGAGTGTAAAGTATACAGAAGACACTGAAGCTTTCTTT.

This clone has only a few counts. The chain is built from TRBV6-1 and TRBJ1-1; a possible D gene is TRBD1 (5 bases). The CDR3 runs to 13 residues. V was pared by 3 bases and J by 5 bases, with 10 bases between. Germline CDR1 and CDR2: MNHNS and SASEGT. The CDR3 sequence is CASSEEGWTEAFF. The CDR3 DNA follows: TGTGCCAGCAGTGAGGAGGGGTGGACTGAAGCTTTCTTT.

The chain uses TRBV4-1 and TRBJ2-1, with 10 bases aligning to TRBD1. Losses at the gene ends were 1 base for V and 1 base for J; bases not matched to a gene: 1. In germline, CDR1 is MGHRA, CDR2 YSYEKL. The CDR3 has 16 residues. As DNA, the CDR3 is TGCGCCAGCAGCCAAGGACAGGGGGCTTCCTACAATGAGCAGTTCTTC. This translates into CASSQGQGASYNEQFF.

This chain uses TRBV9 with TRBJ2-7, with 10 bases aligning to TRBD2. The CDR3 loop spans 14 amino acids. Germline loops: CDR1 SGDLS, CDR2 YYNGEE. Losses at the gene ends were 2 bases for V and 5 bases for J; bases not matched to a gene: 4. The CDR3 DNA is TGTGCCAGCAGCGTCCGGCTAGCGGGAGACGAGCAGTACTTC. This gives the protein CASSVRLAGDEQYF.

There are a few counts of this clone. A junction end diverges from the germline sequence, so it may reflect a read error. The J gene is TRBJ2-5, the V gene TRBV5-1, with 16 bases that match TRBD2. This CDR3 is 17 amino acids long. The V gene's germline CDR1 is SGHRS and CDR2 YFSETQ. The CDR3 region is CDSSFGTSGRGGETQYF. The DNA of the CDR3 is TGCGACAGCAGCTTTGGGACTAGCGGGAGGGGCGGAGAGACCCAGTACTTC.